The clone carrying this T cell receptor (beta chain) showed up just once. These data come from a study of blood T cell repertoires in COVID-19. Across the whole study: COVID-19 samples collected from the United States, Italy and Spain covered acute and convalescent phases. The cDNA or gDNA used as material had been derived from T cells, B-cell-depleted T cells, or PBMCs.

Two negative PCRs, clearance, or symptom resolution had been documented for recovered Cohort 3 donors. The repertoire was sequenced with immunoSEQ multiplex PCR; TCRdb's copy has only in-frame clones and lacks some. The table shows around 200,000 clones, with about nine tenths occurring only once. The CDR3 is 14 amino acids. V lost 3 bases to trimming and J lost 11 bases, with 17 bases between them. From germline, CDR1 is SEHNR and CDR2 FQNEAQ (reference sequence). The V and J genes are TRBV7-9 and TRBJ1-5, with D tentatively TRBD1 (5 bases). Material: PBMCs or T cells enriched from blood (not recorded which). This TCR derives from a man younger than 40 who had recovered from COVID-19. The CDR3 DNA follows: TGTGCCAGCAGCTTCCAAGGGGTTGGCGAAGCCCAGCATTTT. Its protein is CASSFQGVGEAQHF. Full variable domain (rest looked up from reference TRBV7-9 and TRBJ1-5): DTGVSQNPRHKITKRGQNVTFRCDPISEHNRLYWYRQTLGQGPEFLTYFQNEAQLEKSRLLSDRFSAERPKGSFSTLEIQRTEQGDSAMYLCASSFQGVGEAQHFGDGTRLSIL.